The 21 T cell receptor beta chains below all came from one sample that was sequenced in a study of blood T cell repertoires in COVID-19. Sequencing used immunoSEQ multiplex PCR; TCRdb keeps in-frame clones, though not all of them. The sample includes under 200,000 clones, roughly 77% of them seen just once. The sample was peripheral blood. Every receptor here comes from a man aged 65 to 85 with active or convalescent COVID-19.

A few counts support this clone. V usage is TRBV18 and J usage is TRBJ2-7, with D possibly being TRBD2 (6 bases). V dropped 3 bases and J dropped 4 bases, with 10 bases sitting between them. The length of the CDR3 is 13 residues. Germline CDR1 reads KGHSH; CDR2 reads LQKENI. CDR3 region: CASSPALAYEQYF. DNA of the CDR3: TGTGCCAGCTCACCGGCACTAGCATACGAGCAGTACTTC.

This clone has a handful of counts. This sequence joins TRBV6-2 or TRBV6-3 and TRBJ2-1; D is possibly TRBD2 (5 bases). The CDR3 is made up of 16 amino acids. CDR1 and CDR2 (germline): MNHEY, SVGEGT. With 8 bases removed from V and 3 bases from J, the gap between germline ends came to 20 bases. The CDR3 reads CASGPRTAGLYNEQFF. CDR3 bases: TGTGCCAGCGGCCCGAGGACGGCGGGCCTCTACAATGAGCAGTTCTTC.

This clone was detected only a few times. The chain combines TRBV7-2 with TRBJ1-4, with TRBD1 matching 9 bases. Trimming cost V 5 bases and J 8 bases; bases outside gene matches: 6. Germline loops: CDR1 SGHTA, CDR2 FQGNSA. The CDR3 loop spans 14 amino acids. CDR3 nucleotides: TGTGCCAGCAGCCCTCGGGACAGGGACGAAAAACTGTTTTTT. Translation: CASSPRDRDEKLFF.

The chain employs TRBV6-6 and TRBJ1-2; no firm D call. The CDR3 contains 12 residues. Per germline, CDR1 MNHNY and CDR2 SVGAGI (reference sequence). CDR3 nucleotides: TGTGCGGGGAGGGAGTCTAACTATGGCTACACCTTC. This codes for CAGRESNYGYTF.

This chain joins TRBV19 and TRBJ1-3; 7 nucleotides line up with TRBD1. V gave up 6 bases and J gave up 0 bases; unmatched junction bases: 8. Germline CDR1 reads LNHDA; CDR2 reads SQIVND (reference sequence). This CDR3 is built from 16 residues. CDR3 DNA: TGTGCCAGTAGCAACAGGGGTCGACTCTCTGGAAACACCATATATTTT. This translates into CASSNRGRLSGNTIYF.

The chain has TRBV3-1 (or the pseudogene TRBV3-2) and TRBJ2-7; maybe TRBD2 (5 bases). Per germline, CDR1 LGHDT and CDR2 YNNKEL (reference sequence). V dropped 0 bases and J dropped 2 bases, with 14 bases sitting between them. The CDR3 runs 16 residues. CDR3 sequence (DNA): TGTGCCAGCAGCCAAGAGACAAGGCGAGGGACCTACGAGCAGTACTTC. It codes for CASSQETRRGTYEQYF.

This sequence joins TRBV9 and TRBJ1-5; 7 positions agree with TRBD1. Trimming cost V 4 bases and J 3 bases; bases outside gene matches: 10. CDR1 SGDLS and CDR2 YYNGEE come from the germline V gene. This CDR3 comprises 16 residues. Here the CDR3 DNA reads TGTGCCAGCAGCCCAGGTGTAGGGGGCCTCAATCAGCCCCAGCATTTT. Amino acids: CASSPGVGGLNQPQHF.

The sample holds one count of this clone. This rearrangement joins TRBV6-6 to TRBJ1-1, with D possibly matching TRBD1 (5 bases). The CDR3 sequence is 15 residues long. Germline-derived CDR1 and CDR2 are MNHNY and SVGAGI (reference sequence). Trimming removed 2 bases from V and 4 bases from J, with 14 bases in between. This CDR3 is CASSYRRDWGTEAFF. CDR3 DNA: TGTGCCAGCAGTTACCGCAGGGATTGGGGCACTGAAGCTTTCTTT.

This clone is a singleton in its sample. The gene calls are TRBV6-5 and TRBJ1-3, with D uncertain. V lost 2 bases and J 3 bases, leaving 14 bases between the germline ends. In germline, CDR1 is MNHEY, CDR2 SVGAGI. This CDR3 has 16 residues. As DNA, the CDR3 is TGTGCCAGCAGTTACGGTCGGTCCCCCGGTGGAAACACCATATATTTT. This translates into CASSYGRSPGGNTIYF.

The chain recombines TRBV18 with TRBJ2-7; 8 positions agree with TRBD2. This CDR3 is built from 14 residues. The germline V gene has CDR1 KGHSH and CDR2 LQKENI. The ends lost 4 bases at V and 3 bases at J; junction bases unmatched: 5. The CDR3 DNA sequence: TGTGCCAGCTCACTCCCTAGCGGGCTCTACGAGCAGTACTTC. Its translation is CASSLPSGLYEQYF.

This chain links TRBV5-8 with TRBJ1-4; the D is unclear. Trimming pared 1 base from V and 5 bases from J, leaving 6 bases between. CDR1 SGHTS and CDR2 YDEGEE come from the germline V gene. The CDR3 contains 13 residues. The CDR3 region is CASSLQLNEKLFF. DNA of the CDR3: TGTGCCAGCAGCTTGCAGTTAAATGAAAAACTGTTTTTT.

The rearrangement links TRBV7-2 to TRBJ1-5; perhaps TRBD1 as D (6 bases). Per the germline V gene, CDR1 is SGHTA and CDR2 is FQGNSA. V lost 5 bases and J lost 7, with 12 bases in between. This CDR3 region has 13 residues. CDR3 DNA: TGTGCCAGCAGCCTACAGGGTGAACAGCCCCAGCATTTT. It is translated as CASSLQGEQPQHF.

Note on this clone: Germline and junction disagree at one end, which may indicate a read error. The chain is built from TRBV7-7 and TRBJ2-5; D call uncertain. The CDR3 is 13 amino acids. From germline, CDR1 is SSHAT and CDR2 FNYEAQ (reference sequence). The CDR3 nucleotides are TGTGCTAGCAGCTTGGAGTACCAAGAGACCCAGTACTTC. Translation: CASSLEYQETQYF.

The gene calls are TRBV7-3 and TRBJ1-1; 8 bases are shared with TRBD1. This CDR3 comprises 15 residues. Trimming cost V 5 bases and J 0 bases; bases outside gene matches: 5. Germline CDR1 reads SGHTA; CDR2 reads FQGTGA. The CDR3 sequence is CASSDGQGVNTEAFF. The CDR3 bases are TGTGCCAGCAGCGACGGACAGGGAGTGAACACTGAAGCTTTCTTT.

J is TRBJ2-2 and V is TRBV7-9; unclear D gene. The CDR3 sequence is 12 residues long. CDR1 SEHNR and CDR2 FQNEAQ come from the germline V gene (reference sequence). Trimming stripped 5 bases from V and 3 bases from J, with 4 bases between. The CDR3 is CASSPDTGELFF. The CDR3 region has the DNA TGTGCCAGCAGCCCTGACACCGGGGAGCTGTTTTTT.

The chain is built from TRBV4-2 and TRBJ1-3, with 7 bases fitting TRBD1. J lost 0 bases, V lost 0 bases, and 5 bases had no gene match. CDR3 length: 17 residues. The germline V gene encodes CDR1 LGHNA and CDR2 YNFKEQ. The CDR3 loop is CASSQDWAGGSGNTIYF. DNA of the CDR3: TGTGCCAGCAGCCAAGATTGGGCAGGGGGCTCTGGAAACACCATATATTTT.

The chain uses TRBV28 and TRBJ1-2; TRBD1 matches at 7 bases. CDR3 length: 17 residues. The V segment lost 2 bases and the J segment 5 bases; nucleotides outside the gene matches: 14. Germline CDR1 MDHEN, CDR2 SYDVKM. DNA for the CDR3: TGTGCCAGCAGTTTAGCAGGGGGAAGACAGTCGGGTTATGGCTACACCTTC. Encoded protein: CASSLAGGRQSGYGYTF.

The genes are TRBV10-3 and TRBJ1-6; 8 bases are shared with TRBD1. Germline V lookup: CDR1 ENHRY, CDR2 SYGVKD. The V segment lost 0 bases and the J segment 5 bases; nucleotides outside the gene matches: 0. The CDR3 runs 15 residues. CDR3 amino acids: CAISESTGDNSPLHF. DNA of the CDR3: TGTGCCATCAGTGAGTCGACAGGGGATAATTCACCCCTCCACTTT.

The V gene is TRBV5-1, the J gene TRBJ2-6; a weak D match, TRBD2 (6 bases). The germline V gene has CDR1 SGHRS and CDR2 YFSETQ. Trimming cost V 4 bases and J 3 bases, with 14 bases left between them. The CDR3 runs 16 residues. This chain's CDR3 is CASSLSVGGGANVLTF. CDR3 nucleotides: TGCGCCAGCAGCCTCAGCGTGGGGGGTGGGGCCAACGTCCTGACTTTC.

The V gene is TRBV7-2, the J gene TRBJ2-7; 7 bases map to TRBD1. This CDR3 contains 15 residues. V shed 5 bases, J shed 9 bases, and the junction held 16 bases outside the gene matches. Germline V gene lookup returns CDR1 SGHTA and CDR2 FQGNSA. The CDR3 region is CASSLAGTAVLWQYF. The DNA of the CDR3 is TGTGCCAGCAGCCTTGCCGGGACAGCAGTTTTATGGCAGTACTTC. The full variable domain, with the rest looked up from reference TRBV7-2 and TRBJ2-7, is GAGVSQSPSNKVTEKGKDVELRCDPISGHTALYWYRQSLGQGLEFLIYFQGNSAPDKSGLPSDRFSAERTGGSVSTLTIQRTQQEDSAVYLCASSLAGTAVLWQYFGPGTRLTVT.

This chain links TRBV18 with TRBJ1-1, with 7 bases that match TRBD1. This CDR3 is 14 amino acids long. With V trimmed by 3 bases and J by 3 bases, 4 bases remained unmatched. The germline V gene has CDR1 KGHSH and CDR2 LQKENI. CDR3 protein: CASSPTGVDTEAFF. DNA of the CDR3: TGTGCCAGCTCACCTACAGGGGTGGACACTGAAGCTTTCTTT.